The rows below give T cell receptor beta chains drawn from one sample of a study of T-cell memory formation after mild COVID-19. TCRdb independently ran MiXCR on the 5' RACE reads; one entry per CDR3 protein. In the table there are some 150,000 distinct CDR3 sequences, less than 20% of which are singletons. The sample was PBMCs or a T cell subset sorted from them (not recorded which). Receptors were obtained from an adult woman who had mild COVID-19 (a few samples of this study predate the infection). Cell type and time point are not known. Each CDR3 is given with its conserved first and last residue. D genes are given only for firm matches. Clone size is given for some rows only: seen once, a few or many times, or a class if the clone is expanded.

>few|TRBJ2-4|TRBV5-1|-
TGCGCCAGCAGCGAGACGTTCCTAGCCACCAAAAACATTCAGTACTTC
CASSETFLATKNIQYF
>few|TRBJ1-1|TRBV6-5|-
TGTGCCAGCAGTAGGACGGAGAACACTGAAGCTTTCTTT
CASSRTENTEAFF
>few|TRBJ2-5|TRBV21-1|-
TGTGCCAGCAGCAAAGGGCTTCGAGAGACCCAGTACTTC
CASSKGLRETQYF
>-|TRBJ2-3|TRBV7-9|-
TGTGCCAGCAGCCCTTGGACCCTCACAGATACGCAGTATTTT
CASSPWTLTDTQYF
>few|TRBJ2-3|TRBV5-1|TRBD2
TGCGCCAGCAGCCTCGCTAGCGGGAGGGCTAGCACAGATACGCAGTATTTT
CASSLASGRASTDTQYF
>few|TRBJ2-3|TRBV9|TRBD2
TGTGCCAGCAGCTCCACAGCGGGAGGGGTAGATACGCAGTATTTT
CASSSTAGGVDTQYF
>-|TRBJ2-7|TRBV28|TRBD1
TGTGCCAGCAGTTTAACCCCCCCAGCAGGGGGAATGTCCTACGAGCAGTACTTC
CASSLTPPAGGMSYEQYF
>few|TRBJ2-3|TRBV24-1|-
TGTGCCACCAGCCGGGGAACAGGGCTAAGATTTTTACCAGATACGCAGTATTTT
CATSRGTGLRFLPDTQYF
>few|TRBJ1-2|TRBV24-1|-
TGTGCCACCAGTGAAAAGGGGTTGGGCTACACCTTC
CATSEKGLGYTF
>few|TRBJ2-5|TRBV7-7|-
TGTGCTAGCAGCTTAAAGGCGGTACAGGAGACCCAGTACTTC
CASSLKAVQETQYF
>-|TRBJ2-1|TRBV30|-
TGTGCCTGGAACGACAACAATGAGCAGTTCTTC
CAWNDNNEQFF
>few|TRBJ2-5|TRBV12-3/TRBV12-4|-
TGTGCCAGCAGTTGGCGGGGTACGGAGACCCAGTACTTC
CASSWRGTETQYF
>-|TRBJ1-1|TRBV18|-
TGTGCCAGCTCACCACTTTCAGGGGACATGAACACTGAAGCTTTCTTT
CASSPLSGDMNTEAFF
>few|TRBJ2-7|TRBV12-3/TRBV12-4|TRBD1
TGTGCCAGCAGTCCTGGACAGGGCACCTACGAGCAGTACTTC
CASSPGQGTYEQYF
>-|TRBJ2-3|TRBV29-1|TRBD1
TGCAGCGCCATTGGTGGGGACAGGGCCACAGATACGCAGTATTTT
CSAIGGDRATDTQYF
>many|TRBJ2-3|TRBV12-3/TRBV12-4|TRBD2
TGTGCCAGCAGTTTTACTAGCGGGGGGGCCAGCACAGATACGCAGTATTTT
CASSFTSGGASTDTQYF
>-|TRBJ2-7|TRBV18|TRBD2
TGTGCCAGCTCACCCAGACGGGACTATACCTACGAGCAGTACTTC
CASSPRRDYTYEQYF
>few|TRBJ2-5|TRBV5-5|TRBD1
TGTGCCAGCAGCTTGGGGACAGGCACCCAAGAGACCCAGTACTTC
CASSLGTGTQETQYF
>few|TRBJ2-7|TRBV5-1|-
TGCGCCAGCAGCTTGGAACCCTACGAGCAGTACTTC
CASSLEPYEQYF
>-|TRBJ2-5|TRBV5-4|-
TGTGCCAGCGGTGAAGAGACCCAGTACTTC
CASGEETQYF
>-|TRBJ2-7|TRBV12-3/TRBV12-4|TRBD1
TGTGCCAGCAGGGTTTGGGGACAGTACGAGCAGTACTTC
CASRVWGQYEQYF
>few|TRBJ2-3|TRBV27|TRBD2
TGTGCCAGCGGCCTCCCGGGACTAGCGAGCACAGATACGCAGTATTTT
CASGLPGLASTDTQYF
>-|TRBJ2-5|TRBV4-2|TRBD2
TGTGCCAGCAGCCTCCTTTTACTAGCGGGCGGGTCAGAGACCCAGTACTTC
CASSLLLLAGGSETQYF
>few|TRBJ1-2|TRBV7-2|-
TGTGCCAGCAATCAACCGAACGGGGGGCTTGGCTACACCTTC
CASNQPNGGLGYTF
>-|TRBJ2-7|TRBV24-1|-
TGTGCCACCAGTGATCCGAGGGGGAACGACGAGCAGTACTTC
CATSDPRGNDEQYF
>few|TRBJ2-7|TRBV18|TRBD2
TGTGCCAGCTCACCAAGCGGGGGGGTAACCTACGAGCAGTACTTC
CASSPSGGVTYEQYF
>-|TRBJ2-1|TRBV23-1|-
TGCGCCAGCAGTCAATTTTGCGTTTGGGCGCCCCTGGTCCATGAGCAGTTCTTC
CASSQFCVWAPLVHEQFF
>-|TRBJ2-1|TRBV20-1|-
TGCAGTGCAACCGGGACTCTCGGGCAGTTCTTC
CSATGTLGQFF
>few|TRBJ2-2|TRBV7-6|-
TGTGCCAGCAGCTTAGCAGGGATAGGCACCACCGGGGAGCTGTTTTTT
CASSLAGIGTTGELFF
>-|TRBJ2-5|TRBV7-8|-
TGTGCCAGCAGCTTGCTATTCGGGGCCTCAGGGACCCAGTACTTC
CASSLLFGASGTQYF
>-|TRBJ2-7|TRBV10-3|TRBD2
TGTGCCATCAGTGAGGGGGGGGGATACGAGCAGTACTTC
CAISEGGGYEQYF
>few|TRBJ1-1|TRBV19|TRBD1
TGTGCCAGTAAGGGACAGGGGGCGAGGTACACTGAAGCTTTCTTT
CASKGQGARYTEAFF
>few|TRBJ2-5|TRBV29-1|TRBD2
TGCAGCGTTGAAGATGCGGGGGGGCTGGAGACCCAGTACTTC
CSVEDAGGLETQYF
>few|TRBJ2-7|TRBV7-9|-
TGTGCCAGCAGCACCCGGTCCGACGGCGAGCAGTACTTC
CASSTRSDGEQYF
>few|TRBJ2-5|TRBV5-1|TRBD1
TGCGCCAGCAGCCGGGACAGGGGGCGCGAAGAGACCCAGTACTTC
CASSRDRGREETQYF
>few|TRBJ2-1|TRBV2|TRBD2
TGTGCCAGCAGTGACAAGTCGGGAGGGAGGCGCGAGCAGTTCTTC
CASSDKSGGRREQFF
>few|TRBJ2-2|TRBV7-9|TRBD2
TGTGCCAGCACCCACAGCACGGGACTAGCATCCACCGGGGAGCTGTTTTTT
CASTHSTGLASTGELFF
>-|TRBJ2-3|TRBV24-1|TRBD2
TGTGCCACCAGTGTTGCGGGAGATGCGACAGATACGCAGTATTTT
CATSVAGDATDTQYF
>once|TRBJ1-4|TRBV4-1|-
TGCGCCAGCAGCCAAGTTGGTAGTGAAAAACTGATTTTT
CASSQVGSEKLIF
>-|TRBJ2-7|TRBV5-5|TRBD1
TGTGCCAGCAGTTCTAGGGGGCCTATCTCCTACGAGCAGTACTTC
CASSSRGPISYEQYF
>-|TRBJ2-3|TRBV12-3/TRBV12-4|TRBD2
TGTGCCAGCAGACTAGCGGGGGGGCCAGATACGCAGTATTTT
CASRLAGGPDTQYF
>few|TRBJ1-5|TRBV12-3/TRBV12-4|-
TGTGCCAGCAGTGGGTGGTATCAGCCCCAGCATTTT
CASSGWYQPQHF
>-|TRBJ2-1|TRBV4-3|-
TGCGCCAGCAGCCAAGAACCTCTAGCGAAGCAGTTCTTC
CASSQEPLAKQFF
>-|TRBJ2-7|TRBV3-1|TRBD1
TGTGCCAGCAGCCCCGAGCTGTCCGGGACAGGGACCTACGAGCAGTACTTC
CASSPELSGTGTYEQYF
>many|TRBJ2-7|TRBV30|TRBD1
TGTGCCTGGAGCTCAGGGGGCCAAATATCGGGCGAGCAGTACTTC
CAWSSGGQISGEQYF
>few|TRBJ1-1|TRBV12-3/TRBV12-4|-
TGTGCCAGCAGTTTATCCCCGGGGTGGAACACTGAAGCTTTCTTT
CASSLSPGWNTEAFF
>few|TRBJ2-6|TRBV6-5|-
TGTGCCAGCAGTAAACAGATCTCCTCCTCTGGGGCCAACGTCCTGACTTTC
CASSKQISSSGANVLTF
>once|TRBJ1-1|TRBV5-1|-
TGCGCCAGCGGAGGGATGAACACTGAAGCTTTCTTT
CASGGMNTEAFF
>-|TRBJ1-4|TRBV3-1|-
TGTGCCAGCAGCCGGAGAACCGGGACTTCAAATGAAAAACTGTTTTTT
CASSRRTGTSNEKLFF
>-|TRBJ2-5|TRBV19|-
TGTGCCAGTAGTCGAACGGGGGGACAACTCCAAGAGACCCAGTACTTC
CASSRTGGQLQETQYF
>few|TRBJ2-7|TRBV4-3|-
TGCGCCAGCAGCCAAGATACAGGCCGCTCCTACGAGCAGTACTTC
CASSQDTGRSYEQYF
>many|TRBJ2-7|TRBV7-8|TRBD1
TGTGCCAGCAGCCGTGACAGGGGCGAGCAGTACTTC
CASSRDRGEQYF
>few|TRBJ2-1|TRBV29-1|-
TGCAGCATTACCCCATACAATGAGCAGTTCTTC
CSITPYNEQFF
>-|TRBJ2-3|TRBV5-1|-
TGCGCCAGCAGCATTGGAGAAGCCCAAACGCAGTATTTT
CASSIGEAQTQYF
>-|TRBJ2-3|TRBV24-1|-
TGTGCCACCAGTGATTTCGGCACAGATACGCAGTATTTT
CATSDFGTDTQYF
>many|TRBJ1-6|TRBV11-2|-
TGTGCCAGCAGCTTGGGAAGTTCCTATAATTCACCCCTCCACTTT
CASSLGSSYNSPLHF
>many|TRBJ2-3|TRBV7-6|-
TGTGCCAGCAGCCCTTCCACTAGCACAGATACGCAGTATTTT
CASSPSTSTDTQYF